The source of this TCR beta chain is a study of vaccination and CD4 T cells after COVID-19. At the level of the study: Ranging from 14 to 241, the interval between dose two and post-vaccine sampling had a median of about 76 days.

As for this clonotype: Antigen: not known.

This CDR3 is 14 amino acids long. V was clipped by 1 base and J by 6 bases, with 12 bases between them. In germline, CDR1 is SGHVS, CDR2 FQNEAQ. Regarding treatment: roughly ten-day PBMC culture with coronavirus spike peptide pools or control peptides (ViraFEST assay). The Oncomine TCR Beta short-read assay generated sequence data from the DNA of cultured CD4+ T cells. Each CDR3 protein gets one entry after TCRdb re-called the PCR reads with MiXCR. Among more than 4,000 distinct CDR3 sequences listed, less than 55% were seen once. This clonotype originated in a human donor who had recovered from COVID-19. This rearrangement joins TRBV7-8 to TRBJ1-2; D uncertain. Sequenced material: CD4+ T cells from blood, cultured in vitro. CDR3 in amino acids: CASSLEARLHGYTF. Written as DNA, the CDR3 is TGTGCCAGCAGCTTAGAGGCCAGGTTGCATGGCTACACCTTC.